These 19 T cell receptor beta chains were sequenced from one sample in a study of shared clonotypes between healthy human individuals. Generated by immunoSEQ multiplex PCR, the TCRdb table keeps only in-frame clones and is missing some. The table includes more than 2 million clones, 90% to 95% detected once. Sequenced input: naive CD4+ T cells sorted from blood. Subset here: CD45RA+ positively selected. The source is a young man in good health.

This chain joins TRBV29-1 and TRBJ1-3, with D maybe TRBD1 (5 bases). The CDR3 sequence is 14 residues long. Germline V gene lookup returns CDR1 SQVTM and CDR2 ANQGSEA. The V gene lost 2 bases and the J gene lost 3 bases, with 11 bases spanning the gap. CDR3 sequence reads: CSVELGVGGNTIYF. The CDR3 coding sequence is TGCAGCGTTGAATTGGGGGTCGGTGGAAACACCATATATTTT.

The CDR3 protein is CASSLGWRADTQYF. In DNA form, the CDR3 reads TGTGCCAGCAGCCTGGGCTGGAGGGCAGATACGCAGTATTTT. The chain recombines TRBV9 with TRBJ2-3; possible D gene TRBD2, 6 bases. CDR3 size: 14 residues. Per the germline V gene, CDR1 is SGDLS and CDR2 is YYNGEE. Trimming pared 4 bases from V and 4 bases from J, leaving 13 bases between. Looking up the rest from reference TRBV9 and TRBJ2-3 gives the full variable domain: DSGVTQTPKHLITATGQRVTLRCSPRSGDLSVYWYQQSLDQGLQFLIQYYNGEERAKGNILERFSAQQFPDLHSELNLSSLELGDSALYFCASSLGWRADTQYFGPGTRLTVL.

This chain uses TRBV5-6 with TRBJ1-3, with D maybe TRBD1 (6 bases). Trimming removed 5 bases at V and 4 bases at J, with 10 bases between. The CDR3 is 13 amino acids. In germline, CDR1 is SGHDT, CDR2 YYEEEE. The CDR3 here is CASRQGGGNTIYF. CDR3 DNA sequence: TGTGCCAGCAGACAGGGAGGCGGAAACACCATATATTTT.

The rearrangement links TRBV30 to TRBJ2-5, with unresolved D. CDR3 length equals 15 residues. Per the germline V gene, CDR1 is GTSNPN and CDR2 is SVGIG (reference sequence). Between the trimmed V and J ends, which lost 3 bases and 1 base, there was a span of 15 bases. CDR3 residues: CAWSGFGVGQETQYF. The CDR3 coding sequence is TGTGCCTGGAGCGGTTTTGGGGTAGGCCAAGAGACCCAGTACTTC.

The CDR3 DNA sequence: TGTGCCAGCCTGAAGGCAGAATCCTACGAGCAGTACTTC. It is translated as CASLKAESYEQYF. This rearrangement joins TRBV2 to TRBJ2-7; unclear D gene. The CDR3 runs to 13 residues. V gave up 8 bases and J gave up 1 base, with 12 bases separating them. The V gene's germline CDR1 is SNHLY and CDR2 FYNNEI. The entire variable domain, with the rest obtained from reference TRBV2 and TRBJ2-7, is as follows: EPEVTQTPSHQVTQMGQEVILRCVPISNHLYFYWYRQILGQKVEFLVSFYNNEISEKSEIFDDQFSVERPDGSNFTLKIRSTKLEDSAMYFCASLKAESYEQYFGPGTRLTVT.

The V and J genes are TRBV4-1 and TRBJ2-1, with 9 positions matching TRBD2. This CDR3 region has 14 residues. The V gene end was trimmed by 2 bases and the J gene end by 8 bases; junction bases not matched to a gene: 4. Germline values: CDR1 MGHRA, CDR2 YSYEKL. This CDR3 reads CASSQFSGSDEQFF. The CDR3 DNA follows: TGCGCCAGCAGCCAATTTAGCGGGAGTGATGAGCAGTTCTTC.

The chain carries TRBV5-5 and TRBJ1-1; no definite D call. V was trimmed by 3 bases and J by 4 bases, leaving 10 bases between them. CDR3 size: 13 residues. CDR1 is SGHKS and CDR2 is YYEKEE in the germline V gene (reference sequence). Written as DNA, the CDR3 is TGTGCCAGCAGCTGGGAGCCGAGCACTGAAGCTTTCTTT. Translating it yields CASSWEPSTEAFF.

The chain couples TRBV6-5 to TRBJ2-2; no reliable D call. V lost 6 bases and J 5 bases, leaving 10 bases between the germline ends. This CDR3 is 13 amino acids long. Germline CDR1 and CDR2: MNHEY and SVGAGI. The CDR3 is CASSRSETGELFF. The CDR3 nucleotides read TGTGCCAGCAGCCGCTCCGAAACCGGGGAGCTGTTTTTT.

For the CDR3, the DNA is TGTGCCAGCAGCAGGACAGGGAAGCGCTATGGCTACACCTTC. Its protein product is CASSRTGKRYGYTF. The chain links TRBV6-5 to TRBJ1-2; TRBD1 aligns across 8 bases. This CDR3 is 14 amino acids long. Germline CDR1 is MNHEY and CDR2 is SVGAGI. V lost 6 bases to trimming and J lost 4 bases; unmatched junction nucleotides: 7.

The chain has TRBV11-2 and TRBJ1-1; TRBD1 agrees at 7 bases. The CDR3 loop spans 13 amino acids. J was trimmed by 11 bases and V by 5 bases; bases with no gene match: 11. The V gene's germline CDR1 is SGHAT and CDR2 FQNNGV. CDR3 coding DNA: TGTGCCAGCAGCCCAGCCCTGACAGGGTTCGCTTTCTTT. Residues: CASSPALTGFAFF.

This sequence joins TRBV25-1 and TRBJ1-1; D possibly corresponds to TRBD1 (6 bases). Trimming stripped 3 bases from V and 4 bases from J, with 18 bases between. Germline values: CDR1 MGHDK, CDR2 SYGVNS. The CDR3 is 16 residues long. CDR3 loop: CASSDPRGGVSTEAFF. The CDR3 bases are TGTGCCAGCAGTGATCCAAGGGGGGGAGTGAGCACTGAAGCTTTCTTT. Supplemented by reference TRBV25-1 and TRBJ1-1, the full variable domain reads EADIYQTPRYLVIGTGKKITLECSQTMGHDKMYWYQQDPGMELHLIHYSYGVNSTEKGDLSSESTVSRIRTEHFPLTLESARPSHTSQYLCASSDPRGGVSTEAFFGQGTRLTVV.

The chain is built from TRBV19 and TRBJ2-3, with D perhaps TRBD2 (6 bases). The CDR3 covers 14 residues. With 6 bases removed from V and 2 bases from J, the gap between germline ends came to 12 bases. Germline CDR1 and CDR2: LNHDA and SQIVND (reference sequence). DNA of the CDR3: TGTGCCAGTAGAAAGGGACTCGACACAGATACGCAGTATTTT. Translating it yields CASRKGLDTDTQYF.

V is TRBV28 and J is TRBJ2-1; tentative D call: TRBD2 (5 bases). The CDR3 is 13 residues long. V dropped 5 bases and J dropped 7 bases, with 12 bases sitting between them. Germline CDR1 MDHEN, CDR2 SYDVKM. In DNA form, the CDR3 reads TGTGCCAGCAGTGGACCTAGCAGGAATGAGCAGTTCTTC. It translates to CASSGPSRNEQFF.

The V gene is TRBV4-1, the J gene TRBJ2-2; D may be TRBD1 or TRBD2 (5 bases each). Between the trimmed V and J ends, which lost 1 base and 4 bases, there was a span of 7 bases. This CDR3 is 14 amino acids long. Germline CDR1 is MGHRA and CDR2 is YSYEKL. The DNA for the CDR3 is TGCGCCAGCAGCCAAGGGGGGATCACCGGGGAGCTGTTTTTT. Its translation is CASSQGGITGELFF.

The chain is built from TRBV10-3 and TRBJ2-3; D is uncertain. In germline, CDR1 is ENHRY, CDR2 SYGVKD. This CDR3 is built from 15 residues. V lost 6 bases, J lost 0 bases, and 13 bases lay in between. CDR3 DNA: TGTGCCATCAGAGAGCGAGTCGCTAGCACAGATACGCAGTATTTT. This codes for CAIRERVASTDTQYF.

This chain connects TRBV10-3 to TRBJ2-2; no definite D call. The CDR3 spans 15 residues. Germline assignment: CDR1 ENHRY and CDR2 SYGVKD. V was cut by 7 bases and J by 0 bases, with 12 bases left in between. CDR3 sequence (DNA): TGTGCCATCAAAGTGGTCAGCACGAACACCGGGGAGCTGTTTTTT. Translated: CAIKVVSTNTGELFF.

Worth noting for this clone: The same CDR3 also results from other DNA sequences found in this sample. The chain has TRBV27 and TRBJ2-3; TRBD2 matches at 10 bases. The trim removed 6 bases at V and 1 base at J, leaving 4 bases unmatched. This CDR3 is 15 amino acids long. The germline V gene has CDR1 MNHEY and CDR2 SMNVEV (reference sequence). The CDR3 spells CASSLLAGGTDTQYF. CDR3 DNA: TGTGCCAGCAGCCTGCTAGCGGGAGGCACAGATACGCAGTATTTT.

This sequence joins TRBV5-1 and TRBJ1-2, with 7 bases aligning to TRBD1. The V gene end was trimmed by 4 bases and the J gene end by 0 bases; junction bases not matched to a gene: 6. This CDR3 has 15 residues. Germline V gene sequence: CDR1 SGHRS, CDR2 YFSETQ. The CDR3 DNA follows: TGCGCCAGCAGCCCCCGACAGGGACCTAACTATGGCTACACCTTC. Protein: CASSPRQGPNYGYTF.

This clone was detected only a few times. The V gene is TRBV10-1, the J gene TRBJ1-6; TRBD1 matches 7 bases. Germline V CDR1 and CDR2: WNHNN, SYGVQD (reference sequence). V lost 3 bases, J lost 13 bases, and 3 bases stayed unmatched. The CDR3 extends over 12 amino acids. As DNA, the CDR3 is TGCGCCAGCAGTGACTCGGACAGGCCCCTCCACTTT. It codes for CASSDSDRPLHF.